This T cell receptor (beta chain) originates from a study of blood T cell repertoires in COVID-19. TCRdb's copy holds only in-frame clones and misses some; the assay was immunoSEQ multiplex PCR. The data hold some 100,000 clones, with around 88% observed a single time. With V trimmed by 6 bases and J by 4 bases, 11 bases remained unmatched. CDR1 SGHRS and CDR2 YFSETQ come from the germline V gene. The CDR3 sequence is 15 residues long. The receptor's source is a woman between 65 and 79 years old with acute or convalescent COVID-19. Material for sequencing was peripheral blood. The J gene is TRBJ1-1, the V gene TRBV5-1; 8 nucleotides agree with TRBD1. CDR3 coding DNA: TGCGCCAGCACCGACGGCCTCAGGGGGCTCACTGAAGCTTTCTTT. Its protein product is CASTDGLRGLTEAFF.